The next 26 T cell receptor beta chains were all read from a single sample in a study of beta chain features in type 1 diabetes. Study results and caveats: A moderate, significant TCRB CDR3 shortening appeared in type 1 diabetes across four CD4+ subsets.

Sequencing targeted expressed TCRB transcripts, as all isolated RNA had been reverse transcribed. Using immunoSEQ multiplex PCR, the repertoire was profiled, and TCRdb retains in-frame clones only, with some absent. This sample has around 360,000 clones, with 10% to 15% found just once. Their antigens remain unidentified. The sample was naive CD4+ T cells from blood. The receptors originated from a woman under 30 with type 1 diabetes.

This clone was seen a few times. This chain links TRBV7-9 with TRBJ2-5; possible D gene TRBD2, 6 bases. V lost 0 bases and J lost 7, with 15 bases in between. Germline V gene data show CDR1 as SEHNR and CDR2 as FQNEAQ (reference sequence). This CDR3 has 15 amino acids. The CDR3 DNA reads TGTGCCAGCAGCTTAGCATCGGCGATGGGGGGGACCCAGTACTTC. Protein: CASSLASAMGGTQYF.

V and J are TRBV5-1 and TRBJ2-1; 13 bases are a match to TRBD2. The CDR3 covers 17 residues. The germline gives CDR1 SGHRS, CDR2 YFSETQ. V dropped 2 bases and J dropped 5; count of bases not matched to a gene: 7. The CDR3 nucleotides are TGCGCCAGCAGCTTCTTAGGACTAGCGGGAGTGAACAATGAGCAGTTCTTC. Amino acid sequence: CASSFLGLAGVNNEQFF.

This clone was seen only a few times. The rearrangement uses TRBV5-4 and TRBJ1-1, with D perhaps TRBD1 (6 bases). The CDR3 runs to 14 residues. V was pared by 2 bases and J by 3 bases, with 11 bases between. Germline CDR1 reads SGHNT; CDR2 reads YYREEE (reference sequence). Here the CDR3 reads CASSLRQAYTEAFF. In nucleotides, the CDR3 is TGTGCCAGCAGCTTAAGACAGGCATACACTGAAGCTTTCTTT.

Worth noting for this clone: The junction shows a germline mismatch at one end, possibly a read error. The sample contains more than one DNA sequence encoding this CDR3. The chain recombines TRBV9 with TRBJ2-3, with 7 nucleotides matching TRBD1. The V gene's germline CDR1 is SGDLS and CDR2 YYNGEE. The CDR3 consists of 15 residues. In DNA form, the CDR3 reads TGTGCCAGCAGCGTAGGCGGCCTTGGGACAGACACGCAGTATTTT. This codes for CASSVGGLGTDTQYF.

The J gene is TRBJ2-5, the V gene TRBV9; the match to TRBD1 covers 7 bases. This CDR3 is built from 15 residues. Germline lookup yields CDR1 SGDLS and CDR2 YYNGEE. V shed 5 bases, J shed 1 base, and the junction held 8 bases outside the gene matches. CDR3 region: CASSEGQSLQETQYF. CDR3 DNA sequence: TGTGCCAGCAGTGAGGGACAGTCTCTCCAAGAGACCCAGTACTTC.

The V call is TRBV9, the J call TRBJ2-1; D may be TRBD2 (6 bases). This CDR3 is built from 13 residues. Germline CDR1 reads SGDLS; CDR2 reads YYNGEE. V shed 3 bases and J shed 7 bases, with 11 bases lying between them. DNA for the CDR3: TGTGCCAGCAGCGGGGCAGCGGGTAATGAGCAGTTCTTC. It codes for CASSGAAGNEQFF.

The J gene is TRBJ1-5, the V gene TRBV12-2. TRBV12-2 is a recognized pseudogene. The CDR3 extends over 12 amino acids. The CDR3 loop is CASRPRRGPQHF. The CDR3 DNA is TGTGCAAGTCGCCCCCGGCGCGGGCCCCAGCATTTT.

V gene TRBV5-1 combines with J gene TRBJ2-3, with TRBD2 matching over 14 bases. Trimming at V came to 3 bases and at J to 3 bases, leaving 0 bases not matched to a gene. Looked up from germline, CDR1 is SGHRS and CDR2 is YFSETQ. The CDR3 loop spans 15 amino acids. The CDR3 DNA is TGCGCCAGCAGCTGGACTAGCGGGAGGACAGATACGCAGTATTTT. Its translation is CASSWTSGRTDTQYF.

V is TRBV30 and J is TRBJ1-2; D is uncertain. V shed 7 bases and J shed 3 bases, with 6 bases lying between them. Germline CDR1 GTSNPN, CDR2 SVGIG (reference sequence). CDR3 length: 10 amino acids. The CDR3 here is CASRDYGYTF. Written as DNA, the CDR3 is TGTGCCTCGCGGGACTATGGCTACACCTTC.

The table lists this clone with a few counts. Other DNA sequences in this specimen translate into the identical CDR3. V gene TRBV18 combines with J gene TRBJ1-1; 7 bases map to TRBD1. The V and J ends lost 3 bases and 2 bases, in that order; junction bases with no gene match: 3. CDR1 and CDR2 (germline): KGHSH, LQKENI. The CDR3 sequence is 14 residues long. The CDR3 region is CASSPGTANTEAFF. The CDR3 nucleotides are TGTGCCAGCTCACCCGGGACAGCAAACACTGAAGCTTTCTTT.

V is TRBV9 and J is TRBJ2-1; 7 nucleotides agree with TRBD1. Germline assignment: CDR1 SGDLS and CDR2 YYNGEE. The CDR3 totals 15 residues. With V trimmed by 2 bases and J by 4 bases, 6 bases remained unmatched. The CDR3 bases are TGTGCCAGCAGCGTCTGGGACAGCCAGTACAATGAGCAGTTCTTC. Translating gives CASSVWDSQYNEQFF. The complete variable domain, with remaining parts taken from reference TRBV9 and TRBJ2-1, reads DSGVTQTPKHLITATGQRVTLRCSPRSGDLSVYWYQQSLDQGLQFLIQYYNGEERAKGNILERFSAQQFPDLHSELNLSSLELGDSALYFCASSVWDSQYNEQFFGPGTRLTVL.

In its sample, this clone was seen a few times. The chain carries TRBV27 and TRBJ1-2; 8 nucleotides align to TRBD1. Unmatched junction bases numbered 11, after V lost 6 bases and J lost 5 bases. Germline values: CDR1 MNHEY, CDR2 SMNVEV (reference sequence). This CDR3 spans 15 amino acids. The CDR3 DNA sequence: TGTGCCAGCAGCCGTACCGGGACAGGTCCATATGGCTACACCTTC. This encodes CASSRTGTGPYGYTF.

The chain uses TRBV29-1 and TRBJ1-5; D is possibly TRBD1 (5 bases). The CDR3 runs 13 residues. CDR1 is SQVTM and CDR2 is ANQGSEA in the germline V gene. The V gene lost 3 bases and the J gene lost 4 bases, with 10 bases spanning the gap. Here the CDR3 DNA reads TGCAGCGTTGAGGTGACAGAAAATCAGCCCCAGCATTTT. Protein: CSVEVTENQPQHF. The whole variable domain, remainder taken from reference TRBV29-1 and TRBJ1-5, is SAVISQKPSRDICQRGTSLTIQCQVDSQVTMMFWYRQQPGQSLTLIATANQGSEATYESGFVIDKFPISRPNLTFSTLTVSNMSPEDSSIYLCSVEVTENQPQHFGDGTRLSIL.

The V call is TRBV6-5, the J call TRBJ2-7; the match to TRBD1 covers 11 bases. V shed 7 bases, J shed 3 bases, and the junction held 5 bases outside the gene matches. In germline, CDR1 is MNHEY, CDR2 SVGAGI. The CDR3 has 14 residues. The CDR3 region has the DNA TGTGCCAGCAAAGCCGGGACAGGGGGCTACGAGCAGTACTTC. Amino acids: CASKAGTGGYEQYF.

This clone showed up just a few times. The chain recombines TRBV7-2 with TRBJ2-7, with a possible D match to TRBD2 (6 bases). The CDR3 runs to 14 residues. V dropped 2 bases and J dropped 5 bases, with 13 bases sitting between them. The germline V gene encodes CDR1 SGHTA and CDR2 FQGNSA. The CDR3 here is CASSLWSGRNEQYF. CDR3 in DNA: TGTGCCAGCAGCTTATGGAGCGGGCGAAACGAGCAGTACTTC.

This chain uses TRBV5-1 with TRBJ2-5; D is uncertain. Germline values: CDR1 SGHRS, CDR2 YFSETQ. V lost 4 bases, J lost 0 bases, and 7 bases lay in between. CDR3 size: 13 residues. In nucleotides, the CDR3 is TGCGCCAGCAGCAGACGGGACCAAGAGACCCAGTACTTC. As protein: CASSRRDQETQYF.

This clone was observed a handful of times. The chain joins TRBV18 to TRBJ1-6, with TRBD1 matching 10 bases. V lost 5 bases, J lost 7 bases, and 2 bases stayed unmatched. CDR3 length: 14 residues. Germline-derived CDR1 and CDR2 are KGHSH and LQKENI. CDR3: CASSADRGNSPLHF. The CDR3 coding sequence is TGTGCCAGCTCAGCGGACAGGGGGAATTCACCCCTCCACTTT.

This clone has more than one count but fewer than ten. The chain employs TRBV25-1 and TRBJ1-4; 8 bases map to TRBD1. With V trimmed by 7 bases and J by 6 bases, 7 bases remained unmatched. The length of the CDR3 is 14 residues. Germline CDR1 and CDR2: MGHDK and SYGVNS. In DNA form, the CDR3 reads TGTGCCAGCACTTCAGGGGGCGGGGATGAAAAACTGTTTTTT. Translated, it gives CASTSGGGDEKLFF.

This clone was observed a few times. J is TRBJ1-1 and V is TRBV9, with 7 positions matching TRBD1. The length of the CDR3 is 14 residues. Germline V gene data show CDR1 as SGDLS and CDR2 as YYNGEE. Unmatched junction bases numbered 8, after V lost 4 bases and J lost 5 bases. DNA for the CDR3: TGTGCCAGCAGCCCATTCAGGGGGAGGACTGAAGCTTTCTTT. Protein: CASSPFRGRTEAFF.

This clone was recorded a few times. This chain uses TRBV30 with TRBJ1-1, with a tentative D call TRBD1 (5 bases). This CDR3 has 13 amino acids. V dropped 3 bases and J dropped 2 bases, with 10 bases sitting between them. CDR1 and CDR2 from the germline V gene are GTSNPN and SVGIG (reference sequence). CDR3 protein: CAWSRTGNTEAFF. The CDR3 coding sequence is TGTGCCTGGAGCCGAACAGGAAACACTGAAGCTTTCTTT. The whole variable domain, remainder taken from reference TRBV30 and TRBJ1-1, is SQTIHQWPATLVQPVGSPLSLECTVEGTSNPNLYWYRQAAGRGLQLLFYSVGIGQISSEVPQNLSASRPQDRQFILSSKKLLLSDSGFYLCAWSRTGNTEAFFGQGTRLTVV.

This chain connects TRBV4-3 to TRBJ2-1; D might be TRBD2 (6 bases). V lost 4 bases and J 7 bases, leaving 20 bases between the germline ends. The V gene's germline CDR1 is LGHNA and CDR2 YSLEER. The CDR3 is made up of 16 amino acids. As DNA, the CDR3 is TGCGCCAGCAGCCCTGCGTCGCTTCGGGCGGGAAATGAGCAGTTCTTC. Amino acids: CASSPASLRAGNEQFF.

This clone was detected only a few times. J is TRBJ2-3 and V is TRBV7-2; possibly TRBD2 for D (7 bases). The ends were cut back, 5 bases at V and 1 base at J, with 13 bases in the middle. The CDR3 runs 15 residues. Germline V gene lookup returns CDR1 SGHTA and CDR2 FQGNSA. The CDR3 DNA reads TGTGCCAGCAGCCTGGGGGGGGCGGGCACAGATACGCAGTATTTT. This sequence encodes CASSLGGAGTDTQYF. Complete variable domain (other parts from reference TRBV7-2 and TRBJ2-3): GAGVSQSPSNKVTEKGKDVELRCDPISGHTALYWYRQSLGQGLEFLIYFQGNSAPDKSGLPSDRFSAERTGGSVSTLTIQRTQQEDSAVYLCASSLGGAGTDTQYFGPGTRLTVL.

This chain connects TRBV5-4 to TRBJ2-7, with 8 nucleotides matching TRBD1. Germline V gene data show CDR1 as SGHNT and CDR2 as YYREEE (reference sequence). V shed 4 bases, J shed 2 bases, and the junction held 8 bases outside the gene matches. The CDR3 length is 15 residues. In DNA, the CDR3 is TGTGCCAGCAGCGACCCGACAGGGGAGCCCTACGAGCAGTACTTC. The encoded protein is CASSDPTGEPYEQYF.

This clone was picked up a small number of times. The gene calls are TRBV7-3 and TRBJ1-1; D ambiguous. V gave up 3 bases and J gave up 5 bases, with 7 bases separating them. Germline lookup yields CDR1 SGHTA and CDR2 FQGTGA. The CDR3 has 12 amino acids. The CDR3, as DNA: TGTGCCAGCAGCTTTGTATATACTGAAGCTTTCTTT. It translates to CASSFVYTEAFF.

A few counts support this clone. The chain carries TRBV7-8 and TRBJ2-7; 9 bases line up with TRBD1. Trimming at V came to 4 bases and at J to 2 bases, leaving 3 bases not matched to a gene. CDR1 is SGHVS and CDR2 is FQNEAQ in the germline V gene. CDR3 length: 14 residues. The CDR3 loop reads CASSSDRGAYEQYF. The CDR3 DNA reads as TGTGCCAGCAGCTCGGACAGGGGAGCCTACGAGCAGTACTTC.

This clone was counted a few times. CDR3 loop: CASSLSRQNTEAFF. The DNA of the CDR3 is TGCGCCAGCAGCTTGAGTCGACAGAACACTGAAGCTTTCTTT. The chain couples TRBV5-1 to TRBJ1-1; the D is unclear. Germline V gives CDR1 SGHRS, CDR2 YFSETQ. The CDR3 is 14 residues long. The germline V and J ends were trimmed by 1 base and 1 base, with 8 bases remaining between them.